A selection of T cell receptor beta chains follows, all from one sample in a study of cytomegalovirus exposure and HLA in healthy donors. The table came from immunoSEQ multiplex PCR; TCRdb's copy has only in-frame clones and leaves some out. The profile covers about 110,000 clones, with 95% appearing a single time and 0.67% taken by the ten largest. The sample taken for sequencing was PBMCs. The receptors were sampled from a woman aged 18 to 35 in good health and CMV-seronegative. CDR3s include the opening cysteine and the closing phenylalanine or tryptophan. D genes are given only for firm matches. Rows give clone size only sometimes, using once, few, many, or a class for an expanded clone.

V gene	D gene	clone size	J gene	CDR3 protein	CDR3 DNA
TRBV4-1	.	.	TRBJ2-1	CASSQVGRGAYNEQFF	TGCGCCAGCAGCCAAGTCGGCAGGGGCGCCTACAATGAGCAGTTCTTC
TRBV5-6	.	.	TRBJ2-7	CASSPSAMYEQYF	TGTGCCAGCAGTCCTTCAGCGATGTACGAGCAGTACTTC
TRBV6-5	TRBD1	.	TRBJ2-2	CASRADRGASGELFF	TGTGCCAGCAGAGCAGACAGGGGCGCCTCCGGGGAGCTGTTTTTT
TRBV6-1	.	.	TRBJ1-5	CASSEQGAMSQPQHF	TGTGCCAGCAGTGAACAGGGCGCCATGAGTCAGCCCCAGCATTTT
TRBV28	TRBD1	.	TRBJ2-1	CASSLCARFWGTGGDEQFF	TGTGCCAGCAGTTTATGCGCCCGATTCTGGGGGACAGGGGGTGATGAGCAGTTCTTC
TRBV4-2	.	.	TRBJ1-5	CASSQMLQGGGENQPQHF	TGTGCCAGCAGCCAAATGCTCCAGGGAGGGGGGGAAAATCAGCCCCAGCATTTT
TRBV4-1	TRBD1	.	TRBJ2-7	CASSQGRDRGRSYEQYF	TGCGCCAGCAGCCAGGGCCGGGACAGGGGGCGCTCCTACGAGCAGTACTTC
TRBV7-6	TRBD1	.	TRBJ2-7	CASSSHRGRSYEQYF	TGTGCCAGCAGCTCCCACAGGGGCCGTAGCTACGAGCAGTACTTC
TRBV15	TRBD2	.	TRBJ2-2	CATSMRGSNTGELFF	TGTGCCACCAGCATGCGGGGGTCTAACACCGGGGAGCTGTTTTTT
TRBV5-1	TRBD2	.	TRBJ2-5	CASSPRLAGAISETQYF	TGCGCCAGCAGCCCCCGACTAGCGGGGGCCATCAGCGAGACCCAGTACTTC
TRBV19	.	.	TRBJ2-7	CASSIGWTSVYEQYF	TGTGCCAGTAGTATAGGTTGGACATCAGTCTACGAGCAGTACTTC
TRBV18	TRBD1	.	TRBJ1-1	CASSPGQGNTEAFF	TGTGCCAGCTCACCTGGACAGGGAAACACTGAAGCTTTCTTT
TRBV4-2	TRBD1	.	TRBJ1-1	CASSKGAGNTEAFF	TGTGCCAGCAGCAAGGGGGCAGGGAACACTGAAGCTTTCTTT
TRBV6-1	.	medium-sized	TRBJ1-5	CASTLGEGEGQPQHF	TGTGCCAGCACCCTGGGGGAGGGAGAGGGTCAGCCCCAGCATTTT
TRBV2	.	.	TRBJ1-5	CASSEAGLKNSNQPQHF	TGTGCCAGCAGCGAAGCGGGGCTGAAGAATAGCAATCAGCCCCAGCATTTT
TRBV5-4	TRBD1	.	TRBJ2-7	CASSGTGGYEQYF	TGTGCCAGCAGCGGGACAGGGGGCTACGAGCAGTACTTC
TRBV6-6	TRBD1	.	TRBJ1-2	CASSRTGSNYGYTF	TGTGCCAGCAGTCGGACAGGCTCTAACTATGGCTACACCTTC
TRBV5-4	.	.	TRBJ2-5	CASSHPGGPRETQYF	TGTGCCAGCAGCCACCCGGGGGGCCCAAGAGAGACCCAGTACTTC
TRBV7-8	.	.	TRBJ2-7	CASSKQGRNYEQYF	TGTGCCAGCAGCAAACAGGGAAGAAACTACGAGCAGTACTTC
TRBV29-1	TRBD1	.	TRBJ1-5	CSAWDRGQPQHF	TGCAGCGCATGGGACAGGGGTCAGCCCCAGCATTTT
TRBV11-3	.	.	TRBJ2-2	CASSSGGENTGELFF	TGTGCCAGCAGTTCCGGGGGTGAAAACACCGGGGAGCTGTTTTTT
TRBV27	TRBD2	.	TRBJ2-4	CASSIGGAKNIQYF	TGTGCCAGCTCGATCGGGGGGGCCAAAAACATTCAGTACTTC
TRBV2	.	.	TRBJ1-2	CASRADSYGYTF	TGTGCCAGCAGGGCGGACTCCTATGGCTACACCTTC
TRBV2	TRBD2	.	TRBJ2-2	CAVVRDYNTGELFF	TGTGCCGTGGTCCGGGACTATAACACCGGGGAGCTGTTTTTT
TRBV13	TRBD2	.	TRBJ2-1	CASSLRGGLRREQFF	TGTGCCAGCAGCCTTCGGGGGGGCCTCCGCCGAGAGCAGTTCTTC
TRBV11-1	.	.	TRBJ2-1	CASSTPSQGSQFF	TGTGCCAGCAGCACTCCCTCTCAGGGGTCTCAGTTCTTC
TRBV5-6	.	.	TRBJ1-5	CASSSNPGSNQPQHF	TGTGCCAGCAGCTCCAACCCAGGTAGCAATCAGCCCCAGCATTTT